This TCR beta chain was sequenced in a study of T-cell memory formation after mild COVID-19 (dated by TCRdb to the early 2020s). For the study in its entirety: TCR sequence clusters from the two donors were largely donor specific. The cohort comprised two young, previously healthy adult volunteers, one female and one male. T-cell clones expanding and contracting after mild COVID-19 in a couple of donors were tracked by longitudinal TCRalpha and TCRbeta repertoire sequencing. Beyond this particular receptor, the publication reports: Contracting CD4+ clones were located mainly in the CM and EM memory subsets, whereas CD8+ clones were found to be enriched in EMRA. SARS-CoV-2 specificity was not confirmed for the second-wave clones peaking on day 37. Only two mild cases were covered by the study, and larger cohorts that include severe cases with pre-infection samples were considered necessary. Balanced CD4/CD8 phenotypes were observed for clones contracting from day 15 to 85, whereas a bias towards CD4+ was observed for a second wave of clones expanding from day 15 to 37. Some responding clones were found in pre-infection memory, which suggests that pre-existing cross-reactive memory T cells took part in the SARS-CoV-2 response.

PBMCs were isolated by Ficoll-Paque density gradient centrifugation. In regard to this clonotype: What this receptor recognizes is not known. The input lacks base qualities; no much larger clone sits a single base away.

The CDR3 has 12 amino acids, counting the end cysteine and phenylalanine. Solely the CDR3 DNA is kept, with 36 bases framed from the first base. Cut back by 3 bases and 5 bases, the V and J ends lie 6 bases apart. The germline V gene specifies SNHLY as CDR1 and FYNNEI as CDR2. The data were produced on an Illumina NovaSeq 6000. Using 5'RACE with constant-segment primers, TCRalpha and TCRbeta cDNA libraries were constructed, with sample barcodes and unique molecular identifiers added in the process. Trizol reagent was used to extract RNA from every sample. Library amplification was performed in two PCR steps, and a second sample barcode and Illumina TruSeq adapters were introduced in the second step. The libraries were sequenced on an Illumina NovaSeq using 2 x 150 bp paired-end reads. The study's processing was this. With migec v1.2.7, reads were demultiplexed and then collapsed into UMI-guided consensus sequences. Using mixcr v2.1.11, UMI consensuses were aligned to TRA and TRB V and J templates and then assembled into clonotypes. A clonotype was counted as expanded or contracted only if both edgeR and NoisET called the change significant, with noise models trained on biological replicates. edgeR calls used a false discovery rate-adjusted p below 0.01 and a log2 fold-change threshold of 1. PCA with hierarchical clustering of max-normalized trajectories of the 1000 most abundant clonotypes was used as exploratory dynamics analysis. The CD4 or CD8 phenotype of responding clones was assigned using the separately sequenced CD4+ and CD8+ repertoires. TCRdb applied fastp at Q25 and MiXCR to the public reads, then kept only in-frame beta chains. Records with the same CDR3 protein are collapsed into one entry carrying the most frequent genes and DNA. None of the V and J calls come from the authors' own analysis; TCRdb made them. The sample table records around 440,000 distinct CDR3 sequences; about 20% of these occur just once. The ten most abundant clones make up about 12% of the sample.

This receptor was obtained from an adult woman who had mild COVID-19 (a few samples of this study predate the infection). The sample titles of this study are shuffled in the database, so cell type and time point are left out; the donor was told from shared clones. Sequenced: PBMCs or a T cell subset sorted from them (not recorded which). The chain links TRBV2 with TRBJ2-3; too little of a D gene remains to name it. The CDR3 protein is CASSERRDTQYF. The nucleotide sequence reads TGTGCCAGCAGTGAGCGGCGAGATACGCAGTATTTT.